The rows below give T cell receptor beta chains drawn from one sample of a study of immune evolution from preneoplasia to lung adenocarcinoma. Method: immunoSEQ multiplex PCR; TCRdb's copy keeps in-frame clones and lacks some. The data show around 11,000 clones, with about 78% seen just once and roughly 3.6% held by the top ten. Sequenced sample: FFPE minimally invasive lung adenocarcinoma tissue. These receptors came from a person in their sixties or seventies with lung adenocarcinoma. Both conserved end residues are part of each CDR3. The order of the fields is J gene, V gene, clone size, D gene, CDR3 protein. A D gene is named only where the DNA matches it firmly. The listing skips clone size in some rows; elsewhere it reads once, few, many or a size class.

TRBJ2-1,TRBV6-5,NA,NA,CASSPSGRRDEQFF
TRBJ1-2,TRBV29-1,NA,NA,CSVVPTGTNYGYTF
TRBJ2-5,TRBV7-9,NA,TRBD2,CASSRTSGMETQYF
TRBJ2-7,TRBV10-3,NA,TRBD1,CAISDEGAVRSYEQYF
TRBJ1-5,TRBV19,NA,NA,CASSSTDLSNQPQHF
TRBJ1-3,TRBV7-6,NA,TRBD1,CASSLGQGAGNTIYF
TRBJ2-2,TRBV19,NA,NA,CASSNRWDGSNTGELFF
TRBJ2-7,TRBV28,few,NA,CASSSNFEQYF
TRBJ1-1,TRBV6-5,NA,NA,CASSPDVNTEAFF
TRBJ2-1,TRBV6-1,NA,TRBD1,CASSVQGFDNEQFF
TRBJ1-2,TRBV5-4,NA,TRBD1,CASSWGQGNYGYTF
TRBJ1-2,TRBV11-3,once,NA,CASSPTSDGYTF
TRBJ2-5,TRBV9,NA,NA,CASSVSGNRETQYF
TRBJ1-2,TRBV6-6,NA,NA,CASSITGLYGYTF
TRBJ2-3,TRBV7-2,NA,NA,CASSLGLGLDTQYF
TRBJ2-7,TRBV5-1,NA,TRBD1,CASSFQGQGQGEQYF
TRBJ1-1,TRBV6-6,NA,NA,CASRIGELRNTEAFF
TRBJ2-3,TRBV20-1,NA,NA,CSAGRDTQYF
TRBJ2-2,TRBV7-7,NA,NA,CASSPRQRGSTGELFF
TRBJ2-5,TRBV11-3,NA,TRBD2,CASSLALAGAKETQYF
TRBJ2-5,TRBV7-3,NA,NA,CASSLTFFETQYF
TRBJ1-1,TRBV27,NA,TRBD1,CASSIQGAKDTEAFF
TRBJ2-3,TRBV7-9,NA,TRBD2,CASSPRGGRGDTDTQYF
TRBJ1-1,TRBV11-2,NA,NA,CASSPGSQWPDTEAFF
TRBJ2-3,TRBV7-6,once,TRBD2,CASSLVASGGPPDTQYF
TRBJ1-2,TRBV30,NA,NA,CAWSGQPANYGYTF
TRBJ2-2,TRBV28,NA,TRBD1,CASSLLRQGITGELFF
TRBJ1-1,TRBV28,NA,NA,CASSSDYTEAFF
TRBJ2-7,TRBV4-1,NA,NA,CASSQDRVVHEQYF
TRBJ2-1,TRBV2,NA,TRBD2,CASSYTTSGRASEQFF
TRBJ1-1,TRBV11-3,NA,NA,CASSPRTLVNTEAFF
TRBJ1-2,TRBV5-1,NA,TRBD1,CASNPGQGLDGYTF
TRBJ1-2,TRBV28,NA,TRBD1,CATTERDRGGYGYTF
TRBJ1-2,TRBV6-1,few,NA,CASSELGGYGYTF
TRBJ1-5,TRBV28,NA,TRBD1,CASSLLTGGYQPQHF
TRBJ2-2,TRBV27,NA,TRBD2,CASRPLAGGPSGELFF
TRBJ2-5,TRBV5-1,NA,TRBD2,CASSLQRGPQETQYF
TRBJ1-2,TRBV28,once,TRBD1,CASRGTGGRALGGYTF
TRBJ1-6,TRBV5-6,NA,TRBD1,CASSSRDRASPLHF
TRBJ1-2,TRBV25-1,NA,TRBD1,CASSPRTGGAIGYTF
TRBJ2-7,TRBV7-9,NA,NA,CASSFDLSSVEQYF
TRBJ1-4,TRBV11-2,NA,NA,CASNPGVTNEKLFF
TRBJ2-1,TRBV23-1,NA,NA,CASSQSAGRGNEQFF
TRBJ1-4,TRBV5-8,few,NA,CASSYNRGATNEKLFF
TRBJ2-3,TRBV21-1,NA,NA,CASTYGWQFTDTQYF
TRBJ2-1,TRBV11-3,NA,TRBD1,CASSFRGLEQFF
TRBJ1-3,TRBV7-6,NA,NA,CASSLAPPFSLSGNTIYF
TRBJ2-1,TRBV2,NA,TRBD1,CASSGQGWNEQFF